Below, 22 T cell receptor beta chains from the same sample are listed, as sequenced in a study of T cells after yellow fever vaccination. Via MiXCR, TCRdb re-called the 5' RACE reads, giving one row per CDR3 protein. The sample carries 250,000 or so distinct CDR3 sequences, 3.6% recorded once. The sample was PBMCs, taken 15 days after the yellow fever booster vaccination. The receptors here all came from a young man who received the YFV17D yellow fever vaccine.

This clonotype was counted many times. The gene calls are TRBV5-1 and TRBJ2-7; D is possibly TRBD2 (5 bases). Germline CDR1 reads SGHRS; CDR2 reads YFSETQ. This CDR3 has 13 residues. V gave up 4 bases and J gave up 7 bases, with 15 bases separating them. CDR3 protein: CASSGGLEREQYF. CDR3 bases: TGCGCCAGCAGCGGCGGACTGGAACGGGAGCAGTACTTC.

This clonotype was seen ten or more times. The CDR3 DNA reads as TGTGCCAGCAGCTTAGGGGCGGGGGGTAGTGAGCAGTTCTTC. As protein: CASSLGAGGSEQFF. The rearrangement uses TRBV7-2 and TRBJ2-1; 8 bases are a match to TRBD2. The CDR3 runs 14 residues. Germline-derived CDR1 and CDR2 are SGHTA and FQGNSA. The junction had 5 bases not matched to a gene; V was cut back by 1 base and J by 9 bases. The full variable domain, its missing parts supplied by reference TRBV7-2 and TRBJ2-1, is GAGVSQSPSNKVTEKGKDVELRCDPISGHTALYWYRQSLGQGLEFLIYFQGNSAPDKSGLPSDRFSAERTGGSVSTLTIQRTQQEDSAVYLCASSLGAGGSEQFFGPGTRLTVL.

This clonotype showed up many times. The chain has TRBV6-2 or TRBV6-3 and TRBJ1-1; 9 positions match TRBD1. V lost 8 bases to trimming and J lost 0 bases; unmatched junction nucleotides: 1. Germline V gene lookup returns CDR1 MNHEY and CDR2 SVGEGT. This CDR3 is built from 13 residues. Written as DNA, the CDR3 is TGTGCCAGCGACAGGGGGATGAACACTGAAGCTTTCTTT. Protein sequence: CASDRGMNTEAFF.

The CDR3 DNA follows: TGTGCCACGGGGACAGCCTTTTCCCAGCATTTT. As protein: CATGTAFSQHF. The chain joins TRBV10-3 to TRBJ1-5; 7 bases are shared with TRBD1. CDR3 length: 11 residues. The trim removed 10 bases at V and 11 bases at J, leaving 8 bases unmatched. From germline, CDR1 is ENHRY and CDR2 SYGVKD.

This clonotype was counted at least ten times. V usage is TRBV7-9 and J usage is TRBJ1-1; no clear D gene. Between the trimmed V and J ends, which lost 7 bases and 4 bases, there was a span of 10 bases. The CDR3 is made up of 12 amino acids. CDR1 and CDR2 (germline): SEHNR, FQNEAQ (reference sequence). CDR3 in amino acids: CASTPEGTEAFF. The CDR3 region has the DNA TGTGCCAGCACTCCGGAGGGCACTGAAGCTTTCTTT. The variable domain in full, completed from reference TRBV7-9 and TRBJ1-1, reads DTGVSQNPRHKITKRGQNVTFRCDPISEHNRLYWYRQTLGQGPEFLTYFQNEAQLEKSRLLSDRFSAERPKGSFSTLEIQRTEQGDSAMYLCASTPEGTEAFFGQGTRLTVV.

This clonotype has ten or more counts. This rearrangement joins TRBV5-1 to TRBJ2-1, with D tentatively TRBD2 (6 bases). This CDR3 contains 12 residues. The V gene lost 4 bases and the J gene lost 8 bases, with 10 bases spanning the gap. Germline V gene sequence: CDR1 SGHRS, CDR2 YFSETQ. The CDR3 DNA is TGCGCCAGCAGCCGACCGGGGGATGAGCAGTTCTTC. Its protein is CASSRPGDEQFF.

Many counts were recorded for this clonotype. J is TRBJ2-1 and V is TRBV25-1, with 14 positions matching TRBD2. Looked up from germline, CDR1 is MGHDK and CDR2 is SYGVNS. CDR3 size: 16 residues. Trimming took 7 bases from V and 6 from J; bases not matched to a gene: 8. The CDR3 DNA is TGTGCCAGCACCCCCGCTGGACTAGCGGGGGGCAATGAGCAGTTCTTC. It specifies CASTPAGLAGGNEQFF.

This clonotype was recorded many times. The rearrangement links TRBV5-1 to TRBJ2-2; TRBD2 aligns across 7 bases. Germline V gene lookup returns CDR1 SGHRS and CDR2 YFSETQ. The ends lost 3 bases at V and 3 bases at J; junction bases unmatched: 5. The CDR3 is made up of 15 amino acids. This CDR3 is CASSWTSFDTGELFF. In nucleotides, the CDR3 is TGCGCCAGCAGCTGGACTAGTTTTGACACCGGGGAGCTGTTTTTT.

This clonotype was seen repeatedly, ten times or more. This chain connects TRBV7-9 to TRBJ1-1, with a weak D call TRBD1 (6 bases). The germline V gene encodes CDR1 SEHNR and CDR2 FQNEAQ (reference sequence). The CDR3 totals 14 residues. V shed 5 bases and J shed 0 bases, with 10 bases lying between them. In nucleotides, the CDR3 is TGTGCCAGCAGCCGCCGACAGGTGAACACTGAAGCTTTCTTT. Translated: CASSRRQVNTEAFF.

This clonotype has ten or more counts. The genes are TRBV5-1 and TRBJ2-1, with unresolved D. This CDR3 has 14 amino acids. CDR1 and CDR2 (germline): SGHRS, YFSETQ. V lost 0 bases and J 5 bases, leaving 9 bases between the germline ends. CDR3 sequence reads: CASSLDGPHNEQFF. The CDR3 coding sequence is TGCGCCAGCAGCTTGGATGGACCCCACAATGAGCAGTTCTTC. Full variable domain (remainder filled in from reference TRBV5-1 and TRBJ2-1): KAGVTQTPRYLIKTRGQQVTLSCSPISGHRSVSWYQQTPGQGLQFLFEYFSETQRNKGNFPGRFSGRQFSNSRSEMNVSTLELGDSALYLCASSLDGPHNEQFFGPGTRLTVL.

This clonotype has only a few counts. V usage is TRBV10-3 and J usage is TRBJ2-1; D perhaps matches TRBD1 (6 bases). The CDR3 runs 13 residues. The germline V and J ends were trimmed by 3 bases and 7 bases, with 10 bases remaining between them. Per the germline V gene, CDR1 is ENHRY and CDR2 is SYGVKD. The CDR3 loop reads CAISEGGHNEQFF. In DNA form, the CDR3 reads TGTGCCATCAGTGAAGGGGGACATAATGAGCAGTTCTTC.

On this clonotype itself: One base away lies a much larger clone, so this may be a sequencing read error. V gene TRBV4-1 combines with J gene TRBJ1-1; D perhaps matches TRBD1 (5 bases). The CDR3 length is 14 residues. Germline lookup yields CDR1 MGHRA and CDR2 YSYEKL. CDR3 coding DNA: TGCGCCGGCAGCCAAGAACAGGCTTACACTGAAGCTTTCTTT. Its translation is CAGSQEQAYTEAFF.

This clonotype was picked up many times. The chain employs TRBV7-2 and TRBJ1-1; 7 nucleotides match TRBD1. Losses at the gene ends were 2 bases for V and 6 bases for J; bases not matched to a gene: 6. The length of the CDR3 is 14 residues. The germline V gene encodes CDR1 SGHTA and CDR2 FQGNSA. The CDR3 region is CASSLSVGQPEAFF. The CDR3 nucleotides are TGTGCCAGCAGCTTAAGTGTGGGACAGCCTGAAGCTTTCTTT.

The chain's CDR3 is CASSLGLVKGQETQYF. In DNA form, the CDR3 reads TGCGCCAGCAGCTTGGGACTGGTTAAGGGCCAAGAGACCCAGTACTTC. V usage is TRBV5-1 and J usage is TRBJ2-5; no firm D call. Germline V gene sequence: CDR1 SGHRS, CDR2 YFSETQ. V was pared by 0 bases and J by 1 base, with 13 bases between. The CDR3 is made up of 16 amino acids.

This clonotype occurred a few times. V usage is TRBV30 and J usage is TRBJ2-6, with no clear D. V was cut by 2 bases and J by 4 bases, with 9 bases left in between. This CDR3 is built from 14 residues. Germline values: CDR1 GTSNPN, CDR2 SVGIG (reference sequence). The CDR3 is CAWSTEPGANVLTF. The CDR3 DNA follows: TGTGCCTGGAGTACCGAACCCGGGGCCAACGTCCTGACTTTC.

V is TRBV7-2 and J is TRBJ2-7; 8 bases are shared with TRBD2. CDR1 and CDR2 from the germline V gene are SGHTA and FQGNSA. The junction had 4 bases not matched to a gene; V was cut back by 4 bases and J by 5 bases. CDR3 length: 13 residues. The DNA for the CDR3 is TGTGCCAGCAGCTCGCGGGGGGCCCACGAGCAGTACTTC. The encoded protein is CASSSRGAHEQYF.

In its sample, this clonotype was seen many times. The chain links TRBV18 to TRBJ1-1; possibly TRBD1 for D (6 bases). This CDR3 region has 15 residues. From germline, CDR1 is KGHSH and CDR2 LQKENI. The V end lost 4 bases, the J end lost 1 base, and 13 bases lay between the germline ends. CDR3: CASSRGGGTNTEAFF. In DNA, the CDR3 is TGTGCCAGCTCACGTGGGGGCGGAACGAACACTGAAGCTTTCTTT.

This clonotype was seen at least ten times. The chain joins TRBV7-9 to TRBJ1-1, with 7 bases matching TRBD1. The ends lost 2 bases at V and 8 bases at J; junction bases unmatched: 2. Germline V lookup: CDR1 SEHNR, CDR2 FQNEAQ (reference sequence). The CDR3 length is 12 residues. The CDR3 DNA follows: TGTGCCAGCAGCTTACCAGGGGGGGAAGCTTTCTTT. Protein: CASSLPGGEAFF.

The table lists this clonotype with many counts. This rearrangement joins TRBV5-1 to TRBJ1-2, with a weak D call TRBD1 (5 bases). CDR1 is SGHRS and CDR2 is YFSETQ in the germline V gene. The CDR3 covers 13 residues. Between the trimmed V and J ends, which lost 2 bases and 8 bases, there was a span of 13 bases. The CDR3 here is CASSFSQTDGYTF. In DNA, the CDR3 is TGCGCCAGCAGCTTTTCGCAGACAGACGGCTACACCTTC. Variable domain in full (rest from reference TRBV5-1 and TRBJ1-2): KAGVTQTPRYLIKTRGQQVTLSCSPISGHRSVSWYQQTPGQGLQFLFEYFSETQRNKGNFPGRFSGRQFSNSRSEMNVSTLELGDSALYLCASSFSQTDGYTFGSGTRLTVV.

This clonotype was counted at least ten times. The chain uses TRBV27 and TRBJ2-2; TRBD1 matches 8 bases. The junction had 10 bases not matched to a gene; V was cut back by 4 bases and J by 6 bases. This CDR3 spans 16 amino acids. The germline V gene encodes CDR1 MNHEY and CDR2 SMNVEV (reference sequence). CDR3: CASSYYRGSFPGELFF. CDR3 nucleotide sequence: TGTGCCAGCAGTTACTACAGGGGGTCCTTCCCCGGGGAGCTGTTTTTT.

This clonotype was detected many times. The chain carries TRBV6-4 and TRBJ2-3; D remains ambiguous. The CDR3 is 13 residues long. Deletions cut 4 bases from V and 0 bases from J, with 5 bases between. Germline CDR1 is MRHNA and CDR2 is SNTAGT. CDR3 sequence: CASSATSTDTQYF. CDR3 nucleotides: TGTGCCAGCAGTGCCACTAGCACAGATACGCAGTATTTT.

This clonotype has at least ten counts. V is TRBV24-1 and J is TRBJ1-2; TRBD1 aligns across 10 bases. Trimming took 9 bases from V and 4 from J; bases not matched to a gene: 25. The CDR3 is 20 amino acids. Looked up from germline, CDR1 is KGHDR and CDR2 is SFDVKD. The CDR3 reads CATGPRRNLWDRGSPYGYTF. Here the CDR3 DNA reads TGTGCCACCGGCCCCCGTCGCAACCTATGGGACAGGGGATCCCCCTATGGCTACACCTTC.